This T cell receptor (beta chain) was captured in a study of CD8 T cells in Susac syndrome. The CDR3 has 14 residues. The V gene's germline CDR1 is MNHEY and CDR2 SVGAGI. Trimming left V 9 bases short and J 13 bases short, with 22 bases between. As for this clonotype: The antigen is not known.

Through negative isolation, CD4+ and CD8+ T cells were obtained, while TEMRA cells were enriched using FACS. The RNA input was about 0.5 to 1 ug, and it was reverse transcribed with random hexamers. TCRdb analysed the immunoSEQ multiplex PCR reads with MiXCR anew, one entry per CDR3 protein. The data contain roughly 120,000 distinct CDR3 sequences, 90% to 95% of them seen just once; the ten biggest clones take up roughly 0.087%. Findings and caveats of the study: The study acknowledged a relatively small number of individuals in its TCR sequencing and HLA analysis.

This sequence originates from a human donor in good health. The sequencing sample was made of CD4+ T cells from PBMCs. This chain joins TRBV6-5 and TRBJ1-6; D might be TRBD1 (5 bases). DNA of the CDR3: TGTGCCAGTCATGGGGCCGGACCTTTTGGTCCCCTCCACTTT. Translating gives CASHGAGPFGPLHF.